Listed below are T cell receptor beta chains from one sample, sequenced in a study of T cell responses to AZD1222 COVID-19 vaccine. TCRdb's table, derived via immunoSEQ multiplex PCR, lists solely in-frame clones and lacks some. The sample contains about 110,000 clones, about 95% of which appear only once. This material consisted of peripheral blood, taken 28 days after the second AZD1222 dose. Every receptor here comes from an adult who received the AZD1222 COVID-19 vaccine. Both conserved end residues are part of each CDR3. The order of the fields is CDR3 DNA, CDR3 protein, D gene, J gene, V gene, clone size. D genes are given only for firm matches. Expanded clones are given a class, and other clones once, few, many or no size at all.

TGTGCCACCACGGTCCTAGGAGAGGAAAAACTGTTTTTT CATTVLGEEKLFF NA TRBJ1-4 TRBV19 medium-sized
TGTGCCAGCAGCACTACAGGGGAGGAAGGTGGCTACACCTTC CASSTTGEEGGYTF TRBD1 TRBJ1-2 TRBV6-6 NA
TGCGCCAGCAGCTTAGTCGGCTACCCTAAAAATTCACCCCTCCACTTT CASSLVGYPKNSPLHF NA TRBJ1-6 TRBV5-1 NA
TGTGCCAGTAGTTTGGGACTCTTCTCCTACAATGAGCAGTTCTTC CASSLGLFSYNEQFF NA TRBJ2-1 TRBV19 NA
TGTGCCAGCAGCTCCCCTCCGGGACTCCCTCCCAATGAGCAGTTCTTC CASSSPPGLPPNEQFF NA TRBJ2-1 TRBV13 NA
TGTGCCAGCAGCCTCCGGGGAGATGGGGGTGAAAAACTGTTTTTT CASSLRGDGGEKLFF NA TRBJ1-4 TRBV3-1/TRBV3-2 NA
TGTGCCAGCAGCCCCGAACTAGCGGGGGGCACCCAAGAGACCCAGTACTTC CASSPELAGGTQETQYF TRBD2 TRBJ2-5 TRBV7-2 NA
TGCGCCACCTCGTCAGGGAAAAACACTGAAGCTTTCTTT CATSSGKNTEAFF NA TRBJ1-1 TRBV10-2 few
TGTGCCAGCAGCTTGCAGGGGGCGGATGGCTACACCTTC CASSLQGADGYTF TRBD1 TRBJ1-2 TRBV5-4 NA
TGCGCCAGCAGCTTGGCAATTGGACGATCGGGGCCAGGGTATGGCTACACCTTC CASSLAIGRSGPGYGYTF NA TRBJ1-2 TRBV5-1 NA
TGTGCCAGCATTGGGTTAGGACAGGTCTACGAGCAGTACTTC CASIGLGQVYEQYF TRBD1 TRBJ2-7 TRBV6-5 NA
TGCGCCAGCAGCGCGGAGGGACAGGGGAACACTGAAGCTTTCTTT CASSAEGQGNTEAFF TRBD1 TRBJ1-1 TRBV5-1 NA
TGCGCCAGCAGCCGTATGACATTCCCCGGGACCGGTAATGAAAAACTGTTTTTT CASSRMTFPGTGNEKLFF NA TRBJ1-4 TRBV4-1 NA
TGTGCCAGCAAGACACTAGCGGGGGTCACCGGGGAGCTGTTTTTT CASKTLAGVTGELFF TRBD2 TRBJ2-2 TRBV6-5 NA
TGTGCCAGCAGCGTAGTTGGACAGATGAACACTGAAGCTTTCTTT CASSVVGQMNTEAFF NA TRBJ1-1 TRBV9 NA
TGTGCCAGCAGCCCCCAGACGGGGAAGAGGGGGGAGCTGTTTTTT CASSPQTGKRGELFF NA TRBJ2-2 TRBV6-5 NA
TGTGCCAGCAGCCGCCAAGCGGGGGACCGGCGGGATACGCAGTATTTT CASSRQAGDRRDTQYF TRBD2 TRBJ2-3 TRBV4-2 NA
TGTGCCAGCATTGGGCAGGGTACCCACGAGCAGTACTTC CASIGQGTHEQYF NA TRBJ2-7 TRBV2 NA
TGCAGTGCTCTTAACTATGGCTACACCTTC CSALNYGYTF NA TRBJ1-2 TRBV20-1 once
TGTGCCAGCAGCATCCTCCCAGGGCCCGGAAACACCATATATTTT CASSILPGPGNTIYF NA TRBJ1-3 TRBV11-3 NA
TGTGCCAGCAGAATACGGGACAGGGCTGAGGAGCAGTTCTTC CASRIRDRAEEQFF TRBD1 TRBJ2-1 TRBV6-5 NA
TGCGCCAGCAGGCTGAGCTCTGGAAACACCATATATTTT CASRLSSGNTIYF NA TRBJ1-3 TRBV5-1 NA
TGTGCCAGTAACGAGGGGAACTATGGCTACACCTTC CASNEGNYGYTF NA TRBJ1-2 TRBV19 NA
TGTGCCAGCAGCAAGCGAGCCAGGGGAAACTATGGCTACACCTTC CASSKRARGNYGYTF NA TRBJ1-2 TRBV21-1 NA
TGCGCCAGCAGATCCGGGGCCAGAAATGGCTACACCTTC CASRSGARNGYTF NA TRBJ1-2 TRBV10-2 NA
TGTGCCAGTAGTCGCCCGACTAGCGGGGGCCCAAGGGAGACCCAGTACTTC CASSRPTSGGPRETQYF TRBD2 TRBJ2-5 TRBV19 NA
TGTGCCAGCAGTTTAGGGGGCAGGGTGAGGTCACCCCTCCACTTT CASSLGGRVRSPLHF NA TRBJ1-6 TRBV28 NA
TGTGCCAGCAGCTCTGCCGGGCGGGCTTTCTTT CASSSAGRAFF NA TRBJ1-1 TRBV2 NA
TGTGCCAGCAGTTTAGGACGGGAGTTCTGGTGGGAGCAGTACTTC CASSLGREFWWEQYF NA TRBJ2-7 TRBV28 NA
TGCGCCAGCAGGGACGGGACGGGCTCTGGAAACACCATATATTTT CASRDGTGSGNTIYF NA TRBJ1-3 TRBV5-1 NA
TGTGCCTGGAGTGTAATGGGGGAGACCCAGTACTTC CAWSVMGETQYF NA TRBJ2-5 TRBV30 NA
TGTGCCATCAGTGAGTCACAGGTATCTGAAGCTTTCTTT CAISESQVSEAFF NA TRBJ1-1 TRBV10-3 NA
TGTGCCAGCAGTTCCAACAGCCATCAGCCCCAGCATTTT CASSSNSHQPQHF NA TRBJ1-5 TRBV6-5 NA
TGTGCCAGTAGCAATATCCATTTTAGGAGGGGGGTCAATTCACCCCTCCACTTT CASSNIHFRRGVNSPLHF NA TRBJ1-6 TRBV19 NA
TGTGCCACCATGAAGGGAATAGGGACTGAAGCTTTCTTT CATMKGIGTEAFF NA TRBJ1-1 TRBV24-1 NA
TGCAGCGTTCTCAGGGATTTCTATGGCTACACCTTC CSVLRDFYGYTF NA TRBJ1-2 TRBV29-1 NA
TGCAGCGTTGAAGTCGCGACAGGGGGCGGTGAGCAGTACTTC CSVEVATGGGEQYF TRBD1 TRBJ2-7 TRBV29-1 NA
TGTGCCAGCAGTCATTCACCCCTCCACTTT CASSHSPLHF NA TRBJ1-6 TRBV2 NA
TGCGCCAGCAGCCAAGTTACGGCAGGGAGGAATTCACCCCTCCACTTT CASSQVTAGRNSPLHF NA TRBJ1-6 TRBV4-1 NA
TGCGCCAGCAGTGATAGAGGGGGCGGCTCTAATTCACCCCTCCACTTT CASSDRGGGSNSPLHF TRBD1 TRBJ1-6 TRBV10-2 NA
TGTGCCAGCACACAGGGATTCGAGCAGTACTTC CASTQGFEQYF NA TRBJ2-7 TRBV28 NA
TGTGCCAGCAGCCAGCTACAGGGGGACTACTATGGCTACACCTTC CASSQLQGDYYGYTF TRBD1 TRBJ1-2 TRBV4-2 NA
TGTGCCAGCAATGGGCGGGGGGCTTACAATGAGCAGTTCTTC CASNGRGAYNEQFF TRBD2 TRBJ2-1 TRBV6-5 NA
TGTGCCAGCTCACCAATGAGCGGGAGGGCCAAGGGGGAGCAGTTCTTC CASSPMSGRAKGEQFF TRBD2 TRBJ2-1 TRBV18 NA
TGTGCCAGCAGTCGGGACAGGTCACGAGAAAAACTGTTTTTT CASSRDRSREKLFF TRBD1 TRBJ1-4 TRBV6-5 NA
TGTGCCAGCAGTCTCAGCGGGGTGAGCTCCTACAATGAGCAGTTCTTC CASSLSGVSSYNEQFF TRBD2 TRBJ2-1 TRBV27 NA
TGCGCCAGCAGCTCTCCCGGAAAGACCTGGGCCAATGAGCAGTTCTTC CASSSPGKTWANEQFF NA TRBJ2-1 TRBV5-1 NA
TGTGCCAGCAGCTTAGATCCCGGCTTCGGCGCTTACGAGCAGTACTTC CASSLDPGFGAYEQYF NA TRBJ2-7 TRBV11-2 NA
TGTGCCAGCTCACCACGTTTAACCGATAACACTGAAGCTTTCTTT CASSPRLTDNTEAFF NA TRBJ1-1 TRBV18 once
TGTGCCAGCTCACCGGACAGGGGAGGGAACACTGAAGCTTTCTTT CASSPDRGGNTEAFF TRBD1 TRBJ1-1 TRBV18 NA
TGTGCCAGCAGCTTGACTAGCGGGAGTGTCCCAGAGACCCAGTACTTC CASSLTSGSVPETQYF TRBD2 TRBJ2-5 TRBV7-2 NA
TGTGCCACCAGTGATTATCTACGCGGGGACAAGAACACTGAAGCTTTCTTT CATSDYLRGDKNTEAFF NA TRBJ1-1 TRBV24-1 NA
TGTGCCAGCAGCTTAGATGGCAGGGAAGGGGTCGGCTACACCTTC CASSLDGREGVGYTF NA TRBJ1-2 TRBV11-2 NA